These T cell receptor beta chains were read from a single sample in a study of regulatory and conventional T cells in RAG deficiency. Generated by immunoSEQ multiplex PCR, the TCRdb table keeps only in-frame clones and is missing some. The table lists 30,000 to 40,000 clones, 76% of them singletons. The data were also submitted as part of a second study, on regulatory T cells.

The sequencing sample was made of CD4+ effector T cells sorted from blood. These receptors all come from a human donor in good health. The CDR3 runs from the conserved cysteine through the conserved F or W. Each record gives: D gene, V gene, J gene, clone size, CDR3 DNA, CDR3 protein. D genes are given only for firm matches. The listing skips clone size in some rows; elsewhere it reads once, few, many or a size class.

>TRBD1|TRBV18|TRBJ1-5|.
TGTGCCAGCTCACCTGACAGGGATCAGCCCCAGCATTTT
CASSPDRDQPQHF
>.|TRBV30|TRBJ2-6|.
TGTGCCTGGAGTGTTAGGCCGGGGCGCGAATCTGGGGCCAACGTCCTGACTTTC
CAWSVRPGRESGANVLTF
>.|TRBV6-5|TRBJ1-3|.
TGTGCCAGCAGTTACGAGGGCCAATCTGGAAACACCATATATTTT
CASSYEGQSGNTIYF
>.|TRBV19|TRBJ1-1|.
TGTGCCAGTAAAAAGGGGGTCGAGGGTGAAGCTTTCTTT
CASKKGVEGEAFF
>TRBD1|TRBV14|TRBJ1-3|.
TGTGCCAGCAGCCAAGACTCGGACAGGGGAAACACCATATATTTT
CASSQDSDRGNTIYF
>.|TRBV28|TRBJ2-7|few
TGTGCCAGCAGGGGTCGGAGGGGGGGGTTCGAGCAGTACTTC
CASRGRRGGFEQYF
>TRBD1|TRBV10-1|TRBJ1-4|few
TGCGCCAGCAGTGAGGTTAGACAGGGTAGACCAAAACTGTTTTTT
CASSEVRQGRPKLFF
>.|TRBV11-1|TRBJ1-5|.
TGTGCCAGCAGCCGGGGACCTGCTGGTCAGCCCCAGCATTTT
CASSRGPAGQPQHF
>.|TRBV9|TRBJ2-3|.
TGTGCCAGCAGCGTGGTCGGCAAGGGCACAGATACGCAGTATTTT
CASSVVGKGTDTQYF
>.|TRBV9|TRBJ1-1|.
TGTGCCAGCAGCGCTAATCAGGGAAACACTGAAGCTTTCTTT
CASSANQGNTEAFF
>TRBD2|TRBV5-8|TRBJ2-7|.
TGTGCCAGCAGCCCGTACGGGACTAGCGGGGGGTACGAGCAGTACTTC
CASSPYGTSGGYEQYF
>.|TRBV19|TRBJ2-1|.
TGTGCCAGTAGTTTTTTGGCCCACGTATCCTCCTACAATGAGCAGTTCTTC
CASSFLAHVSSYNEQFF
>.|TRBV6-1|TRBJ1-2|.
TGTGCCAGCAGTGTTGGGATAAGCGATGGCTACACCTTC
CASSVGISDGYTF
>TRBD1|TRBV7-9|TRBJ1-3|.
TGTGCCAGCAGCTTGACAGGGACTGGAAACACCATATATTTT
CASSLTGTGNTIYF
>TRBD2|TRBV27|TRBJ2-1|.
TGTGCCAGCAGGGCCCAGAGCGGGGTCTACAATGAGCAGTTCTTC
CASRAQSGVYNEQFF
>.|TRBV25-1|TRBJ1-1|.
TGTGCCAGCAGGGCGGCCACTGAAGCTTTCTTT
CASRAATEAFF
>TRBD1|TRBV4-1|TRBJ1-5|.
TGCGCCAGCAGCCAAGCCTTAGGGACAGTTCAGCCCCAGCATTTT
CASSQALGTVQPQHF
>TRBD1|TRBV19|TRBJ2-2|.
TGTGCCAGTAGTATTGACAGGGAAGTCGGGGAGCTGTTTTTT
CASSIDREVGELFF
>.|TRBV19|TRBJ1-6|.
TGTGCCAGTAGTATTCGGAGCTCCTATAATTCACCCCTCCACTTT
CASSIRSSYNSPLHF
>.|TRBV18|TRBJ1-1|.
TGTGCCAGCTCACCGAACAGGAACACTGAAGCTTTCTTT
CASSPNRNTEAFF
>.|TRBV18|TRBJ1-1|.
TGTGCCAGCTCCTTGGACAGTAACACTGAAGCTTTCTTT
CASSLDSNTEAFF
>TRBD1|TRBV18|TRBJ1-2|.
TGTGCCAGCTCACCACGGGACAGCGGCGGCTACACCTTC
CASSPRDSGGYTF
>.|TRBV4-1|TRBJ1-1|.
TGCGCCAGCAGCCAAGTATGGACAGCTAATACAGAAGCTTTCTTT
CASSQVWTANTEAFF
>TRBD1|TRBV19|TRBJ1-6|.
TGTGCCAGTAAGCGACAGGGAAGGAATTCACCCCTCCACTTT
CASKRQGRNSPLHF
>.|TRBV6-5|TRBJ1-6|.
TGTGCCAGCAGTTATCTAGGGACTGATTCACCCCTCCACTTT
CASSYLGTDSPLHF
>.|TRBV2|TRBJ1-4|.
TGTGCCAGCAGTGTTCAGACAACTAATGAAAAACTGTTTTTT
CASSVQTTNEKLFF
>.|TRBV11-2|TRBJ1-1|.
TGTGCCAGCAGCCCTCCCGGAAGCACTGAAGCTTTCTTT
CASSPPGSTEAFF
>.|TRBV6-6|TRBJ1-5|.
TGTGCCAGCACTAAACAGGACAATCAGCCCCAGCATTTT
CASTKQDNQPQHF
>.|TRBV19|TRBJ1-2|.
TGTGCCAGTAGTACCCTTAACTATGGCTACACCTTC
CASSTLNYGYTF
>TRBD1|TRBV18|TRBJ1-1|.
TGTGCCAGCTCAAGACTAGGGGTGCGGCAGGGGGCGGAGAACACTGAAGCTTTCTTT
CASSRLGVRQGAENTEAFF
>TRBD1|TRBV5-1|TRBJ1-1|.
TGCGCCAGCAGCTTGGGCGCAGGGGGTGGAAGCACTGAAGCTTTCTTT
CASSLGAGGGSTEAFF
>.|TRBV14|TRBJ1-1|.
TGTGCCAGCAGCCAGCCGACGGTGAACACTGAAGCTTTCTTT
CASSQPTVNTEAFF
>TRBD1|TRBV6-1|TRBJ1-2|.
TGTGCCAGCAGAGTTGGGACAGCCAACTATGGCTACACCTTC
CASRVGTANYGYTF
>.|TRBV5-1|TRBJ2-7|.
TGCGCCAGCAGCCAAGCCATCGGGACCGATGAGCAGTACTTC
CASSQAIGTDEQYF
>.|TRBV18|TRBJ2-5|.
TGTGCCAGCTCACCTAGGCGCGAGGAGACCCAGTACTTC
CASSPRREETQYF
>TRBD1|TRBV5-6|TRBJ2-3|.
TGTGCCAGCAGCTTCGACAGGGGTGCACATACGCAGTATTTT
CASSFDRGAHTQYF
>.|TRBV2|TRBJ1-5|few
TGTGCCAGCAGTGAAGACATTCGGCCCCAGCATTTT
CASSEDIRPQHF
>TRBD2|TRBV7-9|TRBJ2-7|.
TGTGCCAGCAGCTTATATTGGGGACTAGCGGAGAGATACGAGCAGTACTTC
CASSLYWGLAERYEQYF
>TRBD1|TRBV5-1|TRBJ1-5|.
TGCGCCAGCAGCTCGATTAGGGGACAGGGACCGTCCAGGGCGGGCTGGAGCAATCAGCCCCAGCATTTT
CASSSIRGQGPSRAGWSNQPQHF
>.|TRBV28|TRBJ1-5|once
TGTGCCAGCAGTTTATGGGTGGGGGGAGGCAATCAGCCCCAGCATTTT
CASSLWVGGGNQPQHF
>.|TRBV5-1|TRBJ2-3|.
TGCGCCAGCAGCTTTCAAGGGGCCGGGGATACGCAGTATTTT
CASSFQGAGDTQYF
>.|TRBV19|TRBJ2-3|once
TGTGCCAGTAGTATCGGACAGAATCGGGTCGATACGCAGTATTTT
CASSIGQNRVDTQYF
>TRBD2|TRBV7-3|TRBJ2-1|.
TGTGCCAGCAGCCCTTTCCCGCGGGGGGGTGAGCAGTTCTTC
CASSPFPRGGEQFF
>.|TRBV2|TRBJ2-5|once
TGTGCCACCGCCCTAACCAGGGAGAGGGAGACCCAGTACTTC
CATALTRERETQYF
>.|TRBV5-6|TRBJ1-5|.
TGTGCCAGCAGCTACCAACTGGGGGCACGTCAGCCCCAGCATTTT
CASSYQLGARQPQHF
>.|TRBV6-6|TRBJ1-1|.
TGTGCCAGCGCAACAGGCGGACATTGGAACACTGAAGCTTTCTTT
CASATGGHWNTEAFF
>.|TRBV5-6|TRBJ1-4|once
TGTGCCAGCAGCCTCCCGGGCAGGAATAGGCTCCTTAACTTT
CASSLPGRNRLLNF
>.|TRBV5-1|TRBJ2-5|.
TGCGCCAGCAGCTTGACTCCGCCCCAAGAGACCCAGTACTTC
CASSLTPPQETQYF
>TRBD1|TRBV2|TRBJ1-5|.
TGTGCCAGCAGCGGACAGGGGTTCAGGACGGGTCAGCCCCAGCATTTT
CASSGQGFRTGQPQHF
>.|TRBV4-2|TRBJ2-5|.
TGTGCCAGCAGCCAAGATTGGAGGGTCCAAGAGACCCAGTACTTC
CASSQDWRVQETQYF
>.|TRBV9|TRBJ2-5|.
TGTGCCAGCAGCGTCGGGGGATTTGGGACCCAGTACTTC
CASSVGGFGTQYF
>.|TRBV18|TRBJ1-2|few
TGTGCCAGCTCACCACCATTGCGAGGACACTATGGCTACACCTTC
CASSPPLRGHYGYTF
>TRBD1|TRBV19|TRBJ1-2|few
TGTGCCAGTAGGGAGGGGGCGAATTCGAACTATGGCTACACCTTC
CASREGANSNYGYTF
>.|TRBV2|TRBJ2-2|few
TGTGCCGTAAAATCGGACGGGGAGCTGTTTTTT
CAVKSDGELFF
>TRBD1|TRBV4-1|TRBJ1-4|.
TGCGCCAGCAGCCAGAGGGGGCTGACAGGGGTAGGCGAAAAACTGTTTTTT
CASSQRGLTGVGEKLFF
>.|TRBV5-8|TRBJ2-2|.
TGTGCCAGCAGCTACAGACTTCAGGACAGGCGGGGCACCGGGGAGCTGTTTTTT
CASSYRLQDRRGTGELFF
>.|TRBV4-2|TRBJ2-5|.
TGTGCCAGCAGCCAAGGCAGGGTGCTAGATATACAAGAGACCCAGTACTTC
CASSQGRVLDIQETQYF
>TRBD1|TRBV30|TRBJ1-1|.
TGTGCCTGGGGTCGACAGGGATATGAAGCTTTCTTT
CAWGRQGYEAFF
>TRBD1|TRBV6-1|TRBJ2-3|.
TGTGCCAGCAGTGCCCTGGGACAGGGGGGCACAGATACGCAGTATTTT
CASSALGQGGTDTQYF
>.|TRBV4-2|TRBJ2-3|.
TGTGCCAGCAGCCAAGACAGGGTCTGGACAGATACGCAGTATTTT
CASSQDRVWTDTQYF